Below are 27 T cell receptor beta chains sequenced from a single sample in a study of control samples from healthy donors and cancer patients. The data were produced by immunoSEQ multiplex PCR, yet TCRdb's version contains in-frame clones alone and is incomplete. Among 140,000 or so clones listed, roughly 90% were seen once. Sequencing used blood. The origin of the receptors is a man between 25 and 39 years old in good health.

This sequence joins TRBV6-5 and TRBJ2-1; D ambiguous. The CDR3 runs to 14 residues. Germline-derived CDR1 and CDR2 are MNHEY and SVGAGI. V was pared by 2 bases and J by 1 base, with 6 bases between. Here the CDR3 reads CASSYRESYNEQFF. The CDR3 DNA reads as TGTGCCAGCAGTTACAGGGAATCCTACAATGAGCAGTTCTTC.

This chain uses TRBV11-3 with TRBJ2-7; TRBD1 matches 8 bases. The CDR3 extends over 14 amino acids. V lost 4 bases and J lost 5; bases outside the gene matches: 7. In germline, CDR1 is SGHNT, CDR2 YENEEA. The chain's CDR3 is CASSSDREEDEQYF. In DNA form, the CDR3 reads TGTGCCAGCAGCTCGGACAGGGAGGAAGACGAGCAGTACTTC.

The chain joins TRBV7-2 to TRBJ2-7; D gene unclear. Germline CDR1 SGHTA, CDR2 FQGNSA. Trimming stripped 1 base from V and 2 bases from J, with 12 bases between. This CDR3 is 15 amino acids long. DNA of the CDR3: TGTGCCAGCAGCTTAGATTGGGCAGGAACCTACGAGCAGTACTTC. The encoded protein is CASSLDWAGTYEQYF.

This clone was seen a few times. V gene TRBV4-2 combines with J gene TRBJ2-1, with TRBD2 identical over 10 bases. The length of the CDR3 is 16 residues. In germline, CDR1 is LGHNA, CDR2 YNFKEQ. V lost 1 base and J lost 4; bases outside the gene matches: 4. This chain's CDR3 is CASSQAAGGSYNEQFF. In DNA, the CDR3 is TGTGCCAGCAGCCAAGCAGCGGGGGGGTCATACAATGAGCAGTTCTTC.

This chain links TRBV6-5 with TRBJ2-5; no clear D gene. Germline lookup yields CDR1 MNHEY and CDR2 SVGAGI. V was clipped by 5 bases and J by 7 bases, with 17 bases between them. The CDR3 sequence is 14 residues long. CDR3 sequence reads: CASSNLGIPATQYF. CDR3 nucleotide sequence: TGTGCCAGCAGTAACCTAGGCATCCCGGCGACCCAGTACTTC.

This rearrangement joins TRBV9 to TRBJ2-3, with 14 nucleotides matching TRBD2. The trim removed 3 bases at V and 3 bases at J, leaving 6 bases unmatched. The CDR3 sequence is 17 residues long. Per germline, CDR1 SGDLS and CDR2 YYNGEE. In DNA, the CDR3 is TGTGCCAGCAGCGAAGGACTAGCGGGAGGAGGGACAGATACGCAGTATTTT. Its translation is CASSEGLAGGGTDTQYF. Complete variable domain (other parts from reference TRBV9 and TRBJ2-3): DSGVTQTPKHLITATGQRVTLRCSPRSGDLSVYWYQQSLDQGLQFLIQYYNGEERAKGNILERFSAQQFPDLHSELNLSSLELGDSALYFCASSEGLAGGGTDTQYFGPGTRLTVL.

This rearrangement joins TRBV9 to TRBJ1-5; D is unclear. Trimming cost V 7 bases and J 6 bases, with 14 bases left between them. Germline assignment: CDR1 SGDLS and CDR2 YYNGEE. CDR3 length: 13 residues. CDR3 nucleotide sequence: TGTGCCAGCGGGCGCTCAGCCGGTCAGCCCCAGCATTTT. As protein: CASGRSAGQPQHF.

This clone has just one count. CDR3 DNA: TGTGCCAGTACCTCGACTAGCGGGAGAACAGATACGCAGTATTTT. Translating it yields CASTSTSGRTDTQYF. This chain joins TRBV19 and TRBJ2-3, with TRBD2 identical over 12 bases. The junction had 5 bases not matched to a gene; V was cut back by 7 bases and J by 3 bases. Germline V gene sequence: CDR1 LNHDA, CDR2 SQIVND (reference sequence). The CDR3 length is 15 residues.

This sequence joins TRBV11-1 and TRBJ2-3; D is uncertain. The CDR3 contains 14 residues. Germline CDR1 reads SGHAT; CDR2 reads FQDESV (reference sequence). The ends were cut back, 6 bases at V and 2 bases at J, with 12 bases in the middle. In DNA form, the CDR3 reads TGTGCCAGCAGTCCGATGCGATCCACAGATACGCAGTATTTT. Its translation: CASSPMRSTDTQYF.

The chain has TRBV27 and TRBJ2-2, with a weak D call TRBD1 (7 bases). This CDR3 has 17 residues. Germline CDR1 and CDR2: MNHEY and SMNVEV (reference sequence). The V end lost 0 bases, the J end lost 7 bases, and 18 bases lay between the germline ends. CDR3 nucleotides: TGTGCCAGCAGTTTATCGCGGGATAGGGGGCGAAGCGGGGAGCTGTTTTTT. Its protein is CASSLSRDRGRSGELFF.

CDR3 loop: CASSEAATREDTQYF. The CDR3 nucleotides are TGTGCCAGCAGTGAAGCGGCAACCCGTGAAGATACGCAGTATTTT. The rearrangement joins TRBV2 to TRBJ2-3; D is ambiguous. Looked up from germline, CDR1 is SNHLY and CDR2 is FYNNEI. V was trimmed by 0 bases and J by 5 bases, leaving 12 bases between them. The CDR3 length is 15 residues.

The V and J genes are TRBV20-1 and TRBJ2-1; D unresolved. Germline V lookup: CDR1 DFQATT, CDR2 SNEGSKA (reference sequence). Deletions cut 5 bases from V and 12 bases from J, with 14 bases between. The CDR3 loop spans 11 amino acids. CDR3 amino acids: CSAPKEQTQFF. CDR3 DNA sequence: TGCAGTGCTCCCAAGGAGCAGACGCAGTTCTTC.

The chain is built from TRBV7-9 and TRBJ2-7, with D perhaps given as TRBD1 or TRBD2 (5 bases each). The CDR3 consists of 14 residues. The V end was cut by 0 bases, the J end by 6 bases, with 12 bases between. Per germline, CDR1 SEHNR and CDR2 FQNEAQ (reference sequence). Written as DNA, the CDR3 is TGTGCCAGCAGCTTAGCCTCTCCAGGGAGCGAGCAGTACTTC. Its protein is CASSLASPGSEQYF.

Here the CDR3 reads CAISELASGRAYNEQFF. The CDR3 DNA reads as TGTGCCATCAGTGAGCTAGCTAGCGGGAGGGCCTACAATGAGCAGTTCTTC. The J gene is TRBJ2-1, the V gene TRBV10-3; 12 bases are a match to TRBD2. Germline-derived CDR1 and CDR2 are ENHRY and SYGVKD. The CDR3 extends over 17 amino acids. Trimming cost V 2 bases and J 2 bases; bases outside gene matches: 4.

The J gene is TRBJ1-5, the V gene TRBV10-3, with TRBD1 matching over 9 bases. The length of the CDR3 is 14 residues. V was clipped by 5 bases and J by 2 bases; unmatched bases: 1. In germline, CDR1 is ENHRY, CDR2 SYGVKD. The CDR3 loop is CAISRDRGNQPQHF. CDR3 coding DNA: TGTGCCATCAGTCGGGACAGGGGCAATCAGCCCCAGCATTTT.

This chain connects TRBV5-6 to TRBJ2-7, with TRBD2 identical over 9 bases. CDR3 length: 16 residues. With 3 bases clipped from V and 3 bases from J, the junction kept 10 bases outside the gene matches. Germline CDR1 is SGHDT and CDR2 is YYEEEE. In nucleotides, the CDR3 is TGTGCCAGCAGCTCCCTAGCGGGGCTTGACCACTACGAGCAGTACTTC. Amino acid sequence: CASSSLAGLDHYEQYF.

This rearrangement joins TRBV7-6 to TRBJ2-1; 9 bases agree with TRBD2. The length of the CDR3 is 16 residues. V trimming: 2 bases; J trimming: 8 bases; junction bases outside the gene matches: 10. CDR1 is SGHVS and CDR2 is FNYEAQ in the germline V gene. The CDR3 DNA sequence: TGTGCCAGCAGCTTACTCGGGTCTAGCGGGATCTATGAGCAGTTCTTC. Translating it yields CASSLLGSSGIYEQFF.

The rearrangement joins TRBV5-1 to TRBJ2-7, with 14 bases lining up with TRBD2. The germline CDR1 and CDR2 sequences are SGHRS and YFSETQ. V gave up 7 bases and J gave up 3 bases; unmatched junction bases: 12. The CDR3 consists of 17 residues. CDR3 sequence reads: CASALGLAGVLFYEQYF. The CDR3, as DNA: TGCGCCAGCGCCTTGGGACTAGCGGGAGTCCTTTTCTACGAGCAGTACTTC. The full variable domain, with the rest looked up from reference TRBV5-1 and TRBJ2-7, is KAGVTQTPRYLIKTRGQQVTLSCSPISGHRSVSWYQQTPGQGLQFLFEYFSETQRNKGNFPGRFSGRQFSNSRSEMNVSTLELGDSALYLCASALGLAGVLFYEQYFGPGTRLTVT.

This chain uses TRBV5-1 with TRBJ2-3; possibly TRBD2 for D (5 bases). The CDR3 length is 12 residues. With 4 bases removed from V and 3 bases from J, the gap between germline ends came to 6 bases. Germline V CDR1 and CDR2: SGHRS, YFSETQ. The CDR3 DNA is TGCGCCAGCAGCGGGGAGACAGATACGCAGTATTTT. The encoded protein is CASSGETDTQYF.

This chain connects TRBV27 to TRBJ2-1, with TRBD2 matching over 12 bases. The germline V gene encodes CDR1 MNHEY and CDR2 SMNVEV (reference sequence). After removal of 6 bases from V and 8 bases from J, the junction contained 11 bases not matched to a gene. The length of the CDR3 is 16 residues. As DNA, the CDR3 is TGTGCCAGCAGCCGTGGACTAGCGGGGCCCGGATATGAGCAGTTCTTC. This codes for CASSRGLAGPGYEQFF.

The chain links TRBV2 to TRBJ2-7; a possible D gene is TRBD1 (6 bases). The ends were cut back, 8 bases at V and 6 bases at J, with 20 bases in the middle. CDR1 SNHLY and CDR2 FYNNEI come from the germline V gene. The CDR3 length is 14 residues. The CDR3 here is CASVVQQGRFEQYF. The CDR3 DNA follows: TGTGCCAGCGTGGTTCAACAGGGCAGGTTCGAGCAGTACTTC.

In DNA, the CDR3 is TGTGCCAGCAGTTACCAGGGGGGCAGAGAGACCCAGTACTTC. Its translation: CASSYQGGRETQYF. The rearrangement links TRBV6-6 to TRBJ2-5; D may be TRBD1 (7 bases). With 2 bases removed from V and 4 bases from J, the gap between germline ends came to 11 bases. Germline V CDR1 and CDR2: MNHNY, SVGAGI (reference sequence). This CDR3 has 14 residues.

This clone has only a few counts. The rearrangement links TRBV5-4 to TRBJ2-7, with D possibly TRBD1 on 7 matching bases. The CDR3 length is 14 residues. Germline values: CDR1 SGHNT, CDR2 YYREEE (reference sequence). V shed 3 bases and J shed 0 bases, with 10 bases lying between them. DNA of the CDR3: TGTGCCAGCAGCTCTCAGGGGGGCTCCTACGAGCAGTACTTC. This gives the protein CASSSQGGSYEQYF.

This chain joins TRBV6-1 and TRBJ2-5; no reliable D call. Trimming left V 1 base short and J 1 base short, with 10 bases between. The CDR3 consists of 15 residues. CDR1 and CDR2 (germline): MNHNS, SASEGT. This chain's CDR3 is CASSEGTLPQETQYF. CDR3 sequence (DNA): TGTGCCAGCAGTGAAGGGACCCTACCCCAAGAGACCCAGTACTTC.

The chain carries TRBV4-3 and TRBJ1-6; the D gene is possibly TRBD1 (5 bases). Germline-derived CDR1 and CDR2 are LGHNA and YSLEER. The CDR3 has 14 residues. The V gene lost 4 bases and the J gene lost 7 bases, with 11 bases spanning the gap. Written as DNA, the CDR3 is TGCGCCAGCAGCCGGGGGAGAGAAAATTCACCCCTCCACTTT. This gives the protein CASSRGRENSPLHF.

V is TRBV27 and J is TRBJ2-7; a possible D gene is TRBD2 (6 bases). Germline V gene sequence: CDR1 MNHEY, CDR2 SMNVEV (reference sequence). V was clipped by 4 bases and J by 2 bases, with 21 bases between them. CDR3 length: 17 residues. CDR3 DNA: TGTGCCAGCAGTTCGGACGGTCGCGGGGCAATAACCTACGAGCAGTACTTC. Translating it yields CASSSDGRGAITYEQYF.

The CDR3 DNA reads TGTGCCAGCAGCTTGGAAGCCGTATCCCTCAACACTGAAGCTTTCTTT. It codes for CASSLEAVSLNTEAFF. This chain uses TRBV5-6 with TRBJ1-1; D gene unclear. The CDR3 runs to 16 residues. CDR1 and CDR2 (germline): SGHDT, YYEEEE. V dropped 0 bases and J dropped 2 bases, with 14 bases sitting between them.